One sample yielded the 24 T cell receptor beta chains listed below, sequenced in a study of cytomegalovirus exposure and HLA in healthy donors (dated by TCRdb to about 2017). Receptor amplification or capture employed the immunoSEQ multiplex PCR assay. Here the immuneACCESS table is served through TCRdb, limited to in-frame sequences with V and J called. Missing clones are a known gap in these copies; in checked studies unresolved V genes cover under half, and the rest lacks a known reason. The sample table shows about 120,000 clones, and over 85% are seen once. Of the sample, 1.5% to 2% is held by the ten largest clones. What was sequenced was PBMCs. These TCRs come from a woman aged 18-30 years in good health and CMV-seronegative.

This rearrangement joins TRBV2 to TRBJ2-7; tentative D call: TRBD2 (6 bases). CDR3 length: 15 amino acids. Trimming cost V 5 bases and J 1 base, with 15 bases left between them. Germline loops: CDR1 SNHLY, CDR2 FYNNEI. Here the CDR3 DNA reads TGTGCCAGCAGTTGGGACTCCGACTCGTCCTACGAGCAGTACTTC. It translates to CASSWDSDSSYEQYF.

DNA for the CDR3: TGTGCCAGTAGACCCCCTTGGACAGGGTTGGGCGGGGAGCTGTTTTTT. This codes for CASRPPWTGLGGELFF. V and J are TRBV19 and TRBJ2-2; 8 bases match TRBD1. Germline values: CDR1 LNHDA, CDR2 SQIVND (reference sequence). The CDR3 is made up of 16 amino acids. V was pared by 6 bases and J by 7 bases, with 13 bases of the junction left unmatched.

V gene TRBV2 combines with J gene TRBJ1-5; 8 bases match TRBD1. The CDR3 loop spans 14 amino acids. After removal of 4 bases from V and 6 bases from J, the junction contained 5 bases not matched to a gene. Germline lookup yields CDR1 SNHLY and CDR2 FYNNEI. CDR3 nucleotides: TGTGCCAGCAGTGGGTCAGGGGGCCCTCAGCCCCAGCATTTT. It encodes CASSGSGGPQPQHF.

In DNA, the CDR3 is TGTGCCAGCAGCCACGACAGGGCAACCCATGAGCAGTTCTTC. Protein sequence: CASSHDRATHEQFF. The gene calls are TRBV13 and TRBJ2-1; 7 bases line up with TRBD1. The CDR3 covers 14 residues. Germline lookup yields CDR1 PRHDT and CDR2 FYEKMQ (reference sequence). Trimming at V came to 5 bases and at J to 8 bases, leaving 9 bases not matched to a gene.

This clone was counted a single time. The chain has TRBV10-1 and TRBJ2-7, with TRBD2 identical over 8 bases. Germline V gives CDR1 WNHNN, CDR2 SYGVQD (reference sequence). The trim removed 5 bases at V and 6 bases at J, leaving 6 bases unmatched. The CDR3 totals 13 residues. In nucleotides, the CDR3 is TGCGCCAGCAGTCGGGGGGGCTTCGGCGAGCAGTACTTC. This translates into CASSRGGFGEQYF.

In this sample, this clone turned up a few times. This sequence joins TRBV5-1 and TRBJ1-2, with 10 bases aligning to TRBD1. Germline V gives CDR1 SGHRS, CDR2 YFSETQ. V was clipped by 5 bases and J by 7 bases; unmatched bases: 11. The CDR3 length is 15 residues. The CDR3 region has the DNA TGCGCCAGCAGTTCCACGAGTCGGGACAGGGGTGGCTACACCTTC. Translating it yields CASSSTSRDRGGYTF.

The rearrangement uses TRBV9 and TRBJ2-5; 7 bases line up with TRBD1. CDR1 SGDLS and CDR2 YYNGEE come from the germline V gene. The CDR3 is made up of 13 amino acids. Losses at the gene ends were 3 bases for V and 5 bases for J; bases not matched to a gene: 4. CDR3 coding DNA: TGTGCCAGCAGCGGAGGGGGCCGGGAGACCCAGTACTTC. Translated, it gives CASSGGGRETQYF.

This sequence joins TRBV13 and TRBJ2-1; 7 bases are a match to TRBD2. Trimming at V came to 0 bases and at J to 14 bases, leaving 4 bases not matched to a gene. This CDR3 comprises 12 residues. CDR1 PRHDT and CDR2 FYEKMQ come from the germline V gene (reference sequence). In DNA form, the CDR3 reads TGTGCCAGCAGCTTAGGCCGTGGGACTAAGTTCTTC. Its translation is CASSLGRGTKFF.

V is TRBV4-3 and J is TRBJ1-2, with 7 bases lining up with TRBD1. Germline-derived CDR1 and CDR2 are LGHNA and YSLEER. V dropped 4 bases and J dropped 4; count of bases not matched to a gene: 9. The CDR3 is made up of 15 amino acids. CDR3 bases: TGCGCCAGCAGCCCCAGAACAGGGGACTCCTATGGCTACACCTTC. Translated: CASSPRTGDSYGYTF.

CDR3 amino acids: CASSVTGGQETQYF. The CDR3 DNA sequence: TGTGCCAGCAGTGTTACAGGGGGCCAAGAGACCCAGTACTTC. V usage is TRBV27 and J usage is TRBJ2-5, with 8 nucleotides matching TRBD1. The CDR3 extends over 14 amino acids. Germline assignment: CDR1 MNHEY and CDR2 SMNVEV (reference sequence). Trimming removed 5 bases from V and 1 base from J; junction bases left unmatched: 3.

A word on this clone: The junction departs from germline at one end; a sequencing error may be responsible. The chain is built from TRBV9 and TRBJ2-1; possibly TRBD2 for D (6 bases). Germline V gives CDR1 SGDLS, CDR2 YYNGEE. This CDR3 region has 16 residues. CDR3 in DNA: TGTGCCAGCAGCGTTCACCGGGACTCCTCCAACAATGAGCAGTTCTTC. Translation: CASSVHRDSSNNEQFF.

This chain uses TRBV6-6 with TRBJ2-1; 9 positions agree with TRBD1. The CDR3 covers 14 residues. V shed 5 bases, J shed 8 bases, and the junction held 7 bases outside the gene matches. Germline V CDR1 and CDR2: MNHNY, SVGAGI (reference sequence). The CDR3 DNA sequence: TGTGCCAGCAGTCTCACGGGACAGGGCGATGAGCAGTTCTTC. Translation gives CASSLTGQGDEQFF.

This chain connects TRBV19 to TRBJ1-1, with D unresolved. Trimming took 5 bases from V and 8 from J, leaving 12 bases between them. The CDR3 is 12 amino acids. CDR1 and CDR2 (germline): LNHDA, SQIVND (reference sequence). The CDR3 sequence is CASSAWGGEAFF. CDR3 DNA sequence: TGTGCCAGTAGTGCTTGGGGAGGGGAAGCTTTCTTT. The full variable domain, completed using reference TRBV19 and TRBJ1-1, is DGGITQSPKYLFRKEGQNVTLSCEQNLNHDAMYWYRQDPGQGLRLIYYSQIVNDFQKGDIAEGYSVSREKKESFPLTVTSAQKNPTAFYLCASSAWGGEAFFGQGTRLTVV.

The rearrangement links TRBV7-6 to TRBJ2-5, with 12 bases matching TRBD2. The CDR3 has 19 residues. V gave up 5 bases and J gave up 1 base; unmatched junction bases: 14. From germline, CDR1 is SGHVS and CDR2 FNYEAQ. The CDR3 reads CASSRDREETSGSQETQYF. The CDR3, as DNA: TGTGCCAGCAGCCGCGACAGGGAAGAGACTAGCGGGAGCCAAGAGACCCAGTACTTC.

The chain combines TRBV19 with TRBJ2-7; 9 bases align to TRBD2. This CDR3 spans 15 amino acids. Trimming at V came to 4 bases and at J to 2 bases, leaving 6 bases not matched to a gene. CDR1 and CDR2 from the germline V gene are LNHDA and SQIVND (reference sequence). The CDR3 DNA reads TGTGCCAGTAGTACCGAGGGACTAGCACCCTACGAGCAGTACTTC. The encoded protein is CASSTEGLAPYEQYF. The full variable domain, its missing parts supplied by reference TRBV19 and TRBJ2-7, is DGGITQSPKYLFRKEGQNVTLSCEQNLNHDAMYWYRQDPGQGLRLIYYSQIVNDFQKGDIAEGYSVSREKKESFPLTVTSAQKNPTAFYLCASSTEGLAPYEQYFGPGTRLTVT.

This CDR3 is CASSLAGLSGNTIYF. The CDR3 DNA sequence: TGTGCCAGCAGCTTAGCGGGCCTGTCTGGAAACACCATATATTTT. V and J are TRBV7-9 and TRBJ1-3; D ambiguous. With 0 bases removed from V and 1 base from J, the gap between germline ends came to 7 bases. The CDR3 extends over 15 amino acids. Germline loops: CDR1 SEHNR, CDR2 FQNEAQ (reference sequence). The variable domain in full, with the rest retrieved from reference TRBV7-9 and TRBJ1-3, is DTGVSQNPRHKITKRGQNVTFRCDPISEHNRLYWYRQTLGQGPEFLTYFQNEAQLEKSRLLSDRFSAERPKGSFSTLEIQRTEQGDSAMYLCASSLAGLSGNTIYFGEGSWLTVV.

V gene TRBV27 combines with J gene TRBJ1-1; a possible D gene is TRBD1 (6 bases). The CDR3 runs to 13 residues. Germline CDR1 MNHEY, CDR2 SMNVEV (reference sequence). Trimming left V 6 bases short and J 7 bases short, with 15 bases between. The CDR3 spells CASSYGGHGEAFF. CDR3 in DNA: TGTGCCAGCAGCTACGGGGGGCATGGTGAAGCTTTCTTT.

This clone was detected only a few times. J is TRBJ2-5 and V is TRBV7-3; tentatively, D is TRBD2 (5 bases). CDR1 is SGHTA, CDR2 FQGTGA, per germline. Between the trimmed V and J ends, which lost 1 base and 5 bases, there was a span of 11 bases. The CDR3 has 14 residues. Written as DNA, the CDR3 is TGTGCCAGCAGCTTAAGGGCTAGCATGGAGACCCAGTACTTC. Amino acids: CASSLRASMETQYF.

The genes are TRBV28 and TRBJ1-2; weak D call: TRBD1 (5 bases). Germline V gives CDR1 MDHEN, CDR2 SYDVKM. This CDR3 spans 14 amino acids. V was clipped by 2 bases and J by 4 bases, with 11 bases between them. CDR3 DNA sequence: TGTGCCAGCAGTTTACCCCAGGGATTCTATGGCTACACCTTC. This translates into CASSLPQGFYGYTF.

The chain combines TRBV29-1 with TRBJ2-5; D not resolved. The CDR3 extends over 13 amino acids. V lost 3 bases, J lost 1 base, and 9 bases lay in between. From germline, CDR1 is SQVTM and CDR2 ANQGSEA. The CDR3 coding sequence is TGCAGCGTTGACGCGGCGCTCCAAGAGACCCAGTACTTC. It codes for CSVDAALQETQYF.

The V call is TRBV27, the J call TRBJ2-7; 8 bases line up with TRBD2. The CDR3 contains 15 residues. The V gene end was trimmed by 2 bases and the J gene end by 4 bases; junction bases not matched to a gene: 7. Germline V lookup: CDR1 MNHEY, CDR2 SMNVEV (reference sequence). DNA of the CDR3: TGTGCCAGCAGTTTAACTCCCGGGGGGGGGTACGAGCAGTACTTC. It specifies CASSLTPGGGYEQYF.

J is TRBJ2-6 and V is TRBV4-2; possible D gene TRBD1, 5 bases. The CDR3 extends over 15 amino acids. Trimming removed 6 bases at V and 0 bases at J, with 9 bases between. Germline lookup yields CDR1 LGHNA and CDR2 YNFKEQ. The CDR3: CASSRQPSGANVLTF. DNA for the CDR3: TGTGCCAGCAGTAGACAGCCCTCTGGGGCCAACGTCCTGACTTTC.

The chain has TRBV7-2 and TRBJ2-7; D is possibly TRBD2 (6 bases). The CDR3 runs 15 residues. The germline gives CDR1 SGHTA, CDR2 FQGNSA. Trimming took off 0 bases at V and 3 bases at J, with 12 bases between the two ends. The CDR3 reads CASSLAPGLNYEQYF. CDR3 in DNA: TGTGCCAGCAGCTTAGCCCCGGGACTCAACTACGAGCAGTACTTC.

This chain joins TRBV9 and TRBJ1-1; TRBD1 matches at 9 bases. The CDR3 has 16 amino acids. Germline-derived CDR1 and CDR2 are SGDLS and YYNGEE. J gave up 2 bases and V 0 bases, and 5 bases lay outside the gene matches. In nucleotides, the CDR3 is TGTGCCAGCAGCGTAGCTGGGACAGGGTTTAACACTGAAGCTTTCTTT. This translates into CASSVAGTGFNTEAFF.